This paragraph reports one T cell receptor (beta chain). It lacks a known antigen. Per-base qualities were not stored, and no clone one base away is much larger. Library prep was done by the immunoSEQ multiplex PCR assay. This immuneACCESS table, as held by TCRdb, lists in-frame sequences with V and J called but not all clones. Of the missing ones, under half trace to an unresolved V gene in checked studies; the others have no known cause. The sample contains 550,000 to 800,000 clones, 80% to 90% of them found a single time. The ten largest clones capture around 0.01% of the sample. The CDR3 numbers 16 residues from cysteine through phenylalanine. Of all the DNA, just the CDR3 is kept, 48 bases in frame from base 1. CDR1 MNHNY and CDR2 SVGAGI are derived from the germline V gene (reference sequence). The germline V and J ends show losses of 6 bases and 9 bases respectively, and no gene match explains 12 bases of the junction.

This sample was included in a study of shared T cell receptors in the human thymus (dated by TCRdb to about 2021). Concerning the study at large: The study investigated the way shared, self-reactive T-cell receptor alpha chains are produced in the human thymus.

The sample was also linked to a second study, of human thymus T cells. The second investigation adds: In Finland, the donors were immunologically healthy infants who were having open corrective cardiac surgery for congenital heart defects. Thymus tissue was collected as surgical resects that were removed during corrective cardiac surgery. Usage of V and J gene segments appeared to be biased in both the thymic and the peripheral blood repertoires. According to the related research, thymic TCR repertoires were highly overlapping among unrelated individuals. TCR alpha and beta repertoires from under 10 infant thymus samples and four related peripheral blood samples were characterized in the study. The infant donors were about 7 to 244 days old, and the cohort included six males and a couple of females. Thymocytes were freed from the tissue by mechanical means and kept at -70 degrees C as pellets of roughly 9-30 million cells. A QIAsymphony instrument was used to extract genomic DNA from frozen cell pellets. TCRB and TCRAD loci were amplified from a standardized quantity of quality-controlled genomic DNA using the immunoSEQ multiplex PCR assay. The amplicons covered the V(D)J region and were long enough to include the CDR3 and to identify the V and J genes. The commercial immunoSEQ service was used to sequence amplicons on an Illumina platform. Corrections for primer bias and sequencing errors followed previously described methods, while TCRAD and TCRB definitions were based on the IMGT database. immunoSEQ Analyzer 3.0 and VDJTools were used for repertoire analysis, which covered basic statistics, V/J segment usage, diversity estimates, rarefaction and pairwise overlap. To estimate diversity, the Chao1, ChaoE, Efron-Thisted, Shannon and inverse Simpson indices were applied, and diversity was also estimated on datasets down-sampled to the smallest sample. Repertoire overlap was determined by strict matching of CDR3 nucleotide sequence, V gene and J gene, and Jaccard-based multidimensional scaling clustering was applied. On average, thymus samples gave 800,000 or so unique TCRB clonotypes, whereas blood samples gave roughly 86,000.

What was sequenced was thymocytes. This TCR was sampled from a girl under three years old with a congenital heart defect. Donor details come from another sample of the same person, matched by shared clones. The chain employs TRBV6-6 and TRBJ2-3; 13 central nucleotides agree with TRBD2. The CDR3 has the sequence CASSTRLAGGLGTQYF. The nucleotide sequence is TGTGCCAGCAGCACCCGACTAGCGGGGGGACTAGGCACGCAGTATTTT.